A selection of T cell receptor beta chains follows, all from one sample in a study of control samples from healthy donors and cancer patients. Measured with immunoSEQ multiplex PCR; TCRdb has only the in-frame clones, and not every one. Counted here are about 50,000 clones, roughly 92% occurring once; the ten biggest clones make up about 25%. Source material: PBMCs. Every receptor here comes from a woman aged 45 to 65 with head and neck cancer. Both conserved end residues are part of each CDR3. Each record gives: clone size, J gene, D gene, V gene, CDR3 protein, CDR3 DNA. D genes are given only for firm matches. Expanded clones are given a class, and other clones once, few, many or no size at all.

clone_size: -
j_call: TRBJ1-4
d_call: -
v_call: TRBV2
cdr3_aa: CASSDGFGEKLFF
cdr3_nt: TGTGCCAGCAGTGACGGCTTTGGGGAAAAACTGTTTTTT

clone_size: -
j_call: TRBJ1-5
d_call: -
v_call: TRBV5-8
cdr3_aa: CASSLGQNQPQHF
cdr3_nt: TGTGCCAGCAGCTTGGGACAGAATCAGCCCCAGCATTTT

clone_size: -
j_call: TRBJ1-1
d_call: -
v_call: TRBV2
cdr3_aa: CASNRSPGTQNTEAFF
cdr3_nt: TGTGCCAGCAATCGCTCCCCCGGGACACAGAACACTGAAGCTTTCTTT

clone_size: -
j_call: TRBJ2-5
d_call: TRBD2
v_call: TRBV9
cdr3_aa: CARGWREGQETQYF
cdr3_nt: TGTGCCAGGGGCTGGCGGGAGGGACAAGAGACCCAGTACTTC

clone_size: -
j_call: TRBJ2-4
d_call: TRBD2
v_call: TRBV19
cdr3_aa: CASSRTSGSKNIQYF
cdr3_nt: TGTGCCAGTAGTAGGACTAGCGGTTCCAAAAACATTCAGTACTTC

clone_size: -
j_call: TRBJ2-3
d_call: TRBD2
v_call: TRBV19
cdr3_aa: CASTLRGGRTDTQYF
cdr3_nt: TGTGCCAGTACCCTTCGGGGGGGCCGCACAGATACGCAGTATTTT

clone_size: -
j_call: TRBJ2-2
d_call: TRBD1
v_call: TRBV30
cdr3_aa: CAWNTGGAGELFF
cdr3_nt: TGTGCCTGGAATACAGGGGGCGCCGGGGAGCTGTTTTTT

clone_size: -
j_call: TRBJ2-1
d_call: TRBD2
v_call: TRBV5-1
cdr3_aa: CASSSGWLAAGNEQFF
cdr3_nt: TGCGCCAGCAGCTCGGGGTGGCTAGCGGCTGGCAATGAGCAGTTCTTC

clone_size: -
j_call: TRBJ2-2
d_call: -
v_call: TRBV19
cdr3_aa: CASSIDSTGELFF
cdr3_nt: TGTGCCAGTAGTATTGACAGCACCGGGGAGCTGTTTTTT

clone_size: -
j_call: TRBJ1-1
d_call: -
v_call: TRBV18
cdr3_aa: CASSPERPGGALRTEAFF
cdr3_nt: TGTGCCAGCTCACCAGAGCGGCCCGGGGGGGCCCTGAGGACTGAAGCTTTCTTT

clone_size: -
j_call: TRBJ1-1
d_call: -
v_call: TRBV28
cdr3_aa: CASKWEPMNTEAFF
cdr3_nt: TGTGCCAGCAAATGGGAGCCAATGAACACTGAAGCTTTCTTT

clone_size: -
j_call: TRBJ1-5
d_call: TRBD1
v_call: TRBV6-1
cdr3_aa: CASSESQGAEQPQHF
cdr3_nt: TGTGCCAGCAGTGAGTCGCAGGGGGCGGAACAGCCCCAGCATTTT

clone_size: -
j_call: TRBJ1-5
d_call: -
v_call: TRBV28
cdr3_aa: CASSSGSQPQHF
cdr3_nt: TGTGCCAGCAGTAGCGGGAGCCAGCCCCAGCATTTT

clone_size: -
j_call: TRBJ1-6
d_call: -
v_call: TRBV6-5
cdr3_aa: CASRREGGRISPLHF
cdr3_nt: TGTGCCAGCAGACGCGAGGGGGGGCGCATTTCACCCCTCCACTTT

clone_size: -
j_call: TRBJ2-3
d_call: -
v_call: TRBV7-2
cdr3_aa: CASSLAYHTDTQYF
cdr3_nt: TGTGCCAGCAGCTTAGCGTACCACACAGATACGCAGTATTTT

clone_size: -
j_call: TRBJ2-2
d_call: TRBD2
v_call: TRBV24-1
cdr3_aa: CAPESGRGGHGELFF
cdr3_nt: TGTGCCCCCGAATCTGGGCGGGGGGGCCACGGGGAGCTGTTTTTT

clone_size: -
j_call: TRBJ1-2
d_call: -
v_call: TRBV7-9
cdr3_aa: CASSLGDYGYTF
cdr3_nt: TGTGCCAGCAGCTTAGGGGACTATGGCTACACCTTC

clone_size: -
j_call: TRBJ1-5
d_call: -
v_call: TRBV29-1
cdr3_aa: CSVTDLPSQPQHF
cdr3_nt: TGCAGCGTTACGGATCTGCCCAGTCAGCCCCAGCATTTT

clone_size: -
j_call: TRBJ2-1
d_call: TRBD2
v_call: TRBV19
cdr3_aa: CASASWTLAGGFNEQFF
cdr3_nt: TGTGCCAGCGCAAGTTGGACTCTAGCGGGAGGGTTCAATGAGCAGTTCTTC

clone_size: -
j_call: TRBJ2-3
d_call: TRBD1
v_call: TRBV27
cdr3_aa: CASSLSRGLTDTQYF
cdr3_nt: TGTGCCAGCAGTTTAAGCAGGGGGCTAACAGATACGCAGTATTTT

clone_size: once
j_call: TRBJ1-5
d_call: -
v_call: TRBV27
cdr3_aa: CASSLKGRAVNQPQHF
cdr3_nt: TGTGCCAGCAGTTTAAAGGGCAGGGCGGTAAATCAGCCCCAGCATTTT

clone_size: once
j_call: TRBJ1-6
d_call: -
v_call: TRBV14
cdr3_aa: CASSQDRPGGHSPLHF
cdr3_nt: TGTGCCAGCAGCCAAGATCGCCCGGGGGGGCATTCACCCCTCCACTTT

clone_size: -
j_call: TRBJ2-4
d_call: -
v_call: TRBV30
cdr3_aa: CAWSGPTLLAKNIQYF
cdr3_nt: TGTGCCTGGAGTGGACCGACATTACTAGCCAAAAACATTCAGTACTTC

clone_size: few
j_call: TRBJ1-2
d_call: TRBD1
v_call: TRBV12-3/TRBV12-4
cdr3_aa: CASSRDSGYGYTF
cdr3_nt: TGTGCCAGCAGTCGGGACAGTGGTTATGGCTACACCTTC

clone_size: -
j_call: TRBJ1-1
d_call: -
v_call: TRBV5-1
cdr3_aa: CASSIGQTTEAFF
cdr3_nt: TGCGCCAGCAGCATTGGACAGACCACTGAAGCTTTCTTT

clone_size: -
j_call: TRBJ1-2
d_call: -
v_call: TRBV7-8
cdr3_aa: CASSFQWGDGYTF
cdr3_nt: TGTGCCAGCAGCTTCCAGTGGGGGGACGGCTACACCTTC

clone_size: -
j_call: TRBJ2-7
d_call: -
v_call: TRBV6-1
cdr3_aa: CASSEARVPYEQYF
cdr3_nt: TGTGCCAGCAGTGAGGCCAGGGTCCCCTACGAGCAGTACTTC

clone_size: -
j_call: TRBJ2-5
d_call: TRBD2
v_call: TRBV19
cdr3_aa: CASSPPGLARETQYF
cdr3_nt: TGTGCCAGTAGTCCGCCGGGACTAGCGCGGGAGACCCAGTACTTC

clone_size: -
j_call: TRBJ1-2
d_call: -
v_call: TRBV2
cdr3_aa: CASSEARGGRGYGYTF
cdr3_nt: TGTGCCAGCAGTGAAGCGCGGGGAGGGCGAGGCTATGGCTACACCTTC

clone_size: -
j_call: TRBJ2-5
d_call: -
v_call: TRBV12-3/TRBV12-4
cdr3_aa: CASSPQGRETQYF
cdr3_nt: TGTGCCAGCAGTCCTCAGGGGAGGGAGACCCAGTACTTC

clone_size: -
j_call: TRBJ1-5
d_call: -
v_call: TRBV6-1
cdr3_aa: CASSEMRGGYSNQPQHF
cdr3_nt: TGTGCCAGCAGTGAAATGAGAGGGGGGTATAGCAATCAGCCCCAGCATTTT

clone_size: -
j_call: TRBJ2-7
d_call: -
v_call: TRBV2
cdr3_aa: CASSESYYEQYF
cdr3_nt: TGTGCCAGCAGTGAAAGTTACTACGAGCAGTACTTC

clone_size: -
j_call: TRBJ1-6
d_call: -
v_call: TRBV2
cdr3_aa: CASRVGLWHSPLHF
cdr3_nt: TGTGCCAGCAGAGTGGGTCTCTGGCATTCACCCCTCCACTTT

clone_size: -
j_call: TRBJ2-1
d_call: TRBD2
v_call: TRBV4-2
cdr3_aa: CASSQGTRPSSYNEQFF
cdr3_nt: TGTGCCAGCAGCCAGGGGACTAGACCCAGCTCCTACAATGAGCAGTTCTTC

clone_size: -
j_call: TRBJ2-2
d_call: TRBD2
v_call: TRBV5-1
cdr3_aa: CASSGEGYTGELFF
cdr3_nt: TGCGCCAGCAGTGGGGAGGGGTACACCGGGGAGCTGTTTTTT

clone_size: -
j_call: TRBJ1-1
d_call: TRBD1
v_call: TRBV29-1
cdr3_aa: CSGTGGWGMNTEAFF
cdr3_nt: TGCAGCGGGACAGGGGGTTGGGGAATGAACACTGAAGCTTTCTTT

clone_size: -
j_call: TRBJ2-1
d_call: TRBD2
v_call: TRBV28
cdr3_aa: CASSLVGLAGGGTYNEQFF
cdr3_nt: TGTGCCAGCAGTTTGGTAGGACTAGCGGGAGGCGGGACCTACAATGAGCAGTTCTTC

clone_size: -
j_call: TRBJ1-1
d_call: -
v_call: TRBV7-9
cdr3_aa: CASRLLPFGQNTEAFF
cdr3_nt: TGTGCCAGCAGGTTGCTCCCCTTTGGACAGAACACTGAAGCTTTCTTT

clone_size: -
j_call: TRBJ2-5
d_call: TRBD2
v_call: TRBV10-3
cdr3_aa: CAISESPSGGETQYF
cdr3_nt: TGTGCCATCAGTGAGTCCCCTAGCGGCGGAGAGACCCAGTACTTC

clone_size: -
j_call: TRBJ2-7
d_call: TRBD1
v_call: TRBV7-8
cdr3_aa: CASSGDRGLWDEQYF
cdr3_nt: TGTGCCAGCAGCGGGGACAGGGGGCTTTGGGACGAGCAGTACTTC

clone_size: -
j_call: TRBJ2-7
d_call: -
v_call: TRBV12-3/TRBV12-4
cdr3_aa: CASTRRTEEYF
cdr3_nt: TGTGCCAGCACTCGACGGACAGAGGAGTACTTC

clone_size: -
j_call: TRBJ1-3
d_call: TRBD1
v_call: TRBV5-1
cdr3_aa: CASSSGQGTGNTIYF
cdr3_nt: TGCGCCAGCAGCTCAGGACAGGGTACTGGAAACACCATATATTTT

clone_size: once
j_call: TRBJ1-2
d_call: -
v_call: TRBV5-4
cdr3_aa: CASSLGQGNYGYTF
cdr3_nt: TGTGCCAGCAGCTTGGGCCAGGGGAACTATGGCTACACCTTC

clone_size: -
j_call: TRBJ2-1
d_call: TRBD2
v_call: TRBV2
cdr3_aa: CASRGLAGYNEQFF
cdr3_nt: TGTGCCAGCAGAGGACTAGCGGGATACAATGAGCAGTTCTTC

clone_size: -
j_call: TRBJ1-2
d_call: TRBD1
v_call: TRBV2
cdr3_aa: CASRTGQGIDGYTF
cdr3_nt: TGTGCCAGCAGGACGGGACAGGGGATTGATGGCTACACCTTC

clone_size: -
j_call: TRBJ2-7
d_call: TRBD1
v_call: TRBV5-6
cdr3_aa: CASTDDRDTYEQYF
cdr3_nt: TGTGCCAGCACCGATGACAGGGACACCTACGAGCAGTACTTC

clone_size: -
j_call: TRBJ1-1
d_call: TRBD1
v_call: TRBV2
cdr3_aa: CVSGTANTEAFF
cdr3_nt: TGTGTCAGCGGGACAGCCAACACTGAAGCTTTCTTT

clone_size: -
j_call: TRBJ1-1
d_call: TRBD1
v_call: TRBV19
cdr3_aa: CASSTPRQGMNTEAFF
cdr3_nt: TGTGCCAGTAGTACTCCTCGACAGGGCATGAACACTGAAGCTTTCTTT

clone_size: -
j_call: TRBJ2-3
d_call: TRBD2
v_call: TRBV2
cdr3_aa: CASAKTGGPTDTQYF
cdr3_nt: TGTGCCAGCGCCAAAACGGGGGGGCCCACAGATACGCAGTATTTT

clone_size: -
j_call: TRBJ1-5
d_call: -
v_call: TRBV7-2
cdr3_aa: CASSTDQGQPQHF
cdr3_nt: TGTGCCAGCAGCACGGACCAGGGGCAGCCCCAGCATTTT

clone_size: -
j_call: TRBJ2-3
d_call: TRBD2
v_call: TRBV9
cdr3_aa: CASSVGRTSGTDTQYF
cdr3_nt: TGTGCCAGCAGCGTAGGGCGGACTAGCGGCACAGATACGCAGTATTTT

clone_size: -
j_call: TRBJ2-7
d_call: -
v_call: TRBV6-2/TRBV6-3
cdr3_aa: CASSYFGSYEQYF
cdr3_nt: TGTGCCAGCAGTTATTTCGGCTCCTACGAGCAGTACTTC

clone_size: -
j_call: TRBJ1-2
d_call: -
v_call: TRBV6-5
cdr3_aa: CASRLTAYGYTF
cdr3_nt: TGTGCCAGCAGGCTTACAGCTTATGGCTACACCTTC

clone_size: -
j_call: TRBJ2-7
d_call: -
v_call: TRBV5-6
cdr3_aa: CASSSLTNKGRYEQYF
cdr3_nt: TGTGCCAGCAGCTCCCTCACGAACAAGGGACGATACGAGCAGTACTTC

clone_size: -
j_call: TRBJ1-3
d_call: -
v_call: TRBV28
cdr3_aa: CASTLVGGGNTIYF
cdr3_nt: TGTGCCAGCACCCTTGTGGGGGGAGGAAACACCATATATTTT

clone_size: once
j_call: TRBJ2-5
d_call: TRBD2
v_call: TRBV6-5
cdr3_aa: CASRLAGGQETQYF
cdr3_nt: TGTGCCAGCCGACTAGCGGGGGGGCAAGAGACCCAGTACTTC

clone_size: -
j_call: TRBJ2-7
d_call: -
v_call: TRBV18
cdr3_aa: CASSPQSRLSEQYF
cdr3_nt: TGTGCCAGCTCACCTCAGAGCAGGTTAAGCGAGCAGTACTTC

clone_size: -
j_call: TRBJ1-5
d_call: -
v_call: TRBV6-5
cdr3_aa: CASRGGAGKQPQHF
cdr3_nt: TGTGCCAGCAGGGGGGGTGCAGGTAAACAGCCCCAGCATTTT

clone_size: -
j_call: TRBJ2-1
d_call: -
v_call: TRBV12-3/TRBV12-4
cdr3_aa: CASSLGVASEQFF
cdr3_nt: TGTGCCAGCAGTTTGGGAGTGGCGTCTGAGCAGTTCTTC

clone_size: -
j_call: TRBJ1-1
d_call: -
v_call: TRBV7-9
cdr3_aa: CASSLGTEAFF
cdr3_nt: TGTGCCAGCAGCTTAGGCACAGAAGCTTTCTTT